This is a list of T cell receptor beta chains from one sample in a study of blood T cell repertoires in COVID-19. The method was immunoSEQ multiplex PCR; TCRdb's version includes in-frame clones alone and lacks a portion of them. In the table there are 200,000 to 250,000 clones, 83% of which are singletons. Sequenced sample: peripheral blood. All receptors derive from a woman aged 45-65 years with acute or convalescent COVID-19. Each CDR3 is given with its conserved first and last residue. A D gene is named only where the DNA matches it firmly. Some rows mark clone size as missing; the rest say once, few, many or name a class of expanded clone.

size | D | J | V | DNA | CDR3
- | TRBD2 | TRBJ2-1 | TRBV5-1 | TGCGCCAGCAGCTTGGATAGCGGGGGCTACAATGAGCAGTTCTTC | CASSLDSGGYNEQFF
- | TRBD2 | TRBJ2-7 | TRBV5-1 | TGCGCCAGCAGCTTTAAGCGGGGCTACGAGCAGTACTTC | CASSFKRGYEQYF
- | - | TRBJ1-5 | TRBV4-1 | TGCGCCAGCAGCCAAGAGCGGGAGGGGAGGCAGCCCCAGCATTTT | CASSQEREGRQPQHF
once | - | TRBJ1-6 | TRBV18 | TGTGCCAGCTCACCCTTCCCGGCAGGCGTTACCCTCCACTTT | CASSPFPAGVTLHF
few | - | TRBJ2-7 | TRBV19 | TGTGCCAGTAACATGGACGAGCAGTACTTC | CASNMDEQYF
- | - | TRBJ2-3 | TRBV7-2 | TGTGCCAGCAGCTTGCGCCGGACTTCTAGCACAGATACGCAGTATTTT | CASSLRRTSSTDTQYF
- | - | TRBJ1-3 | TRBV2 | TGTGCCAGCAGTGCAGGGGCCTCCTCTGGAAACACCATATATTTT | CASSAGASSGNTIYF
- | - | TRBJ2-2 | TRBV19 | TGTGCCAGTAGTATTTCGGGGAACCCGAACACCGGGGAGCTGTTTTTT | CASSISGNPNTGELFF
- | - | TRBJ1-1 | TRBV5-4 | TGTGCCAGCAGCTTAGGGGGTGAAGCTTTCTTT | CASSLGGEAFF
- | TRBD2 | TRBJ2-3 | TRBV27 | TGTGCCAGCAGTTTACTAGCGGGGGTCCGAGGTACGCAGTATTTT | CASSLLAGVRGTQYF
- | - | TRBJ2-5 | TRBV11-2 | TGTGCCAGCAGCTTAGGCGGGGTAGCCCGAGAGACCCAGTACTTC | CASSLGGVARETQYF
few | - | TRBJ1-2 | TRBV9 | TGTGCCAGCAGCGTAGAACAGGGTGGTGGCTACACCTTC | CASSVEQGGGYTF
- | - | TRBJ1-2 | TRBV6-1 | TGTGCCAGCAGTGAAGGGCAGGGAATCTATGGCTACACCTTC | CASSEGQGIYGYTF
- | TRBD1 | TRBJ1-5 | TRBV28 | TGTGCCAGCAATCGGGGACAGATAGCGAGAGGGGGCAATCAGCCCCAGCATTTT | CASNRGQIARGGNQPQHF
- | TRBD1 | TRBJ2-7 | TRBV30 | TGTGCCTGGAGTGCGGACAGGGGGCACGAGCAGTACTTC | CAWSADRGHEQYF
- | TRBD1 | TRBJ1-2 | TRBV6-2/TRBV6-3 | TGTGCCAGCAGCCTCAACAGGGGTACTAACTATGGCTACACCTTC | CASSLNRGTNYGYTF
- | TRBD1 | TRBJ1-1 | TRBV6-2/TRBV6-3 | TGTGCCAGCAGCCCCGGACAGGGAGGTTCGGGCACTGAAGCTTTCTTT | CASSPGQGGSGTEAFF
few | - | TRBJ2-7 | TRBV21-1 | TGTGCCAGCAGCAAGGGGGGACAGGGGTACGAGCAGTACTTC | CASSKGGQGYEQYF
- | - | TRBJ2-5 | TRBV4-2 | TGTGCCAGCAGCCAAGATGGGACTGGCGCGGGGGAGACCCAGTACTTC | CASSQDGTGAGETQYF
- | - | TRBJ2-5 | TRBV5-4 | TGTGCCAGCAGCGTAGGGAGTCAAGAGACCCAGTACTTC | CASSVGSQETQYF
- | - | TRBJ2-3 | TRBV19 | TGTGCCAGTAGCGATCAGGGCGCAGGGTTCACAGATACGCAGTATTTT | CASSDQGAGFTDTQYF
once | - | TRBJ1-6 | TRBV5-6 | TGTGCCAGCAGCTTGGTTGCCAGGGCTGGACCCCTCCACTTT | CASSLVARAGPLHF
- | - | TRBJ2-1 | TRBV15 | TGTGCCACTCGGTCAACAGGGAAATCTTTGCAGTTCTTC | CATRSTGKSLQFF
- | - | TRBJ2-3 | TRBV24-1 | TGTGCCACCAGTGTCGGACTACTTCCCACAGATACGCAGTATTTT | CATSVGLLPTDTQYF
- | TRBD1 | TRBJ2-5 | TRBV12-5 | TGTGCTAGTGGTTTGGGGGACAGGGGAGAGACCCAGTACTTC | CASGLGDRGETQYF
- | - | TRBJ2-1 | TRBV6-4 | TGTGCCAGCAGTGACGGCGGATACAATGAGCAGTTCTTC | CASSDGGYNEQFF
- | TRBD2 | TRBJ2-5 | TRBV6-1 | TGTGCCAGCTGCCTGGGGACTAGCGGGCTGTGGACCCAGTACTTC | CASCLGTSGLWTQYF
once | TRBD1 | TRBJ1-1 | TRBV10-2 | TGCGCCAGCAGGGAGGGGGCAGCCACTGAAGCTTTCTTT | CASREGAATEAFF
- | TRBD1 | TRBJ1-5 | TRBV27 | TGTGCCAGCAGATCCCAGACAGGGGGTAACAATCAGCCCCAGCATTTT | CASRSQTGGNNQPQHF
- | - | TRBJ1-2 | TRBV3-1/TRBV3-2 | TGTGCCAGCAGCCAAGCAAATAGCTTTAACTATGGCTACACCTTC | CASSQANSFNYGYTF
- | - | TRBJ2-3 | TRBV5-8 | TGTGCCAGCAGCTTTACAGGGTCCCCAGATACGCAGTATTTT | CASSFTGSPDTQYF
few | TRBD2 | TRBJ2-1 | TRBV4-1 | TGCGCCAGCAGCCAAGTGCCCGGGAGCGGGAGTCGCGATGAGCAGTTCTTC | CASSQVPGSGSRDEQFF